The clone carrying this T cell receptor beta chain was detected a few times. The data were taken from a study of T-cell memory formation after mild COVID-19. The CDR3 length is 13 residues. Per the germline V gene, CDR1 is SQVTM and CDR2 is ANQGSEA. The J segment lost 3 bases and the V segment lost 6 bases, leaving 3 bases of the junction unmatched. TCRdb re-called the 5' RACE reads through MiXCR, storing one row per CDR3 protein. The table includes about 200,000 distinct CDR3 sequences, around 9.1% detected once. V and J are TRBV29-1 and TRBJ1-4, with 8 positions matching TRBD1. The TCR originated in a man between 18 and 29 years old who had mild COVID-19 (a few samples of this study predate the infection). Cell type and time point are not known. Material for sequencing was PBMCs or a T cell subset sorted from them (not recorded which). CDR3 nucleotide sequence: TGCAGCGTCGGACAGGGCTCTAATGAAAAACTGTTTTTT. Amino acids: CSVGQGSNEKLFF.